This TCR beta chain derives from a study of blood T cell repertoires in COVID-19. Study-level information: PBMCs, B-cell-depleted T cells, or T cells provided the cDNA or gDNA that made up the material.

Assay used: immunoSEQ multiplex PCR; TCRdb lists only in-frame clones, some missing. The repertoire has over 90,000 clones, more than 85% of them found once; the top ten carry around 3%. The germline V gene has CDR1 LNHNV and CDR2 YYDKDF (reference sequence). The length of the CDR3 is 15 residues. V gave up 0 bases and J gave up 4 bases, with 12 bases separating them. This sequence originates from a man in his fifties with active or convalescent COVID-19. Sequencing was done on a sample of peripheral blood. This chain connects TRBV15 to TRBJ1-2; D unresolved. The CDR3 spells CATSREGGLGYGYTF. As DNA, the CDR3 is TGTGCCACCAGCAGAGAAGGCGGGCTAGGCTATGGCTACACCTTC.